One TCR beta chain is described in this entry. This record belongs to a study of shared clonotypes between healthy human individuals. Into CD45RA+ naive and CD45RA-negative memory subsets, the CD4+ cells were split. Running of the assay took place at deep level. Sorted-subset replicate PCRs used about 200 ng DNA, approximately 27,000 T cell genomes. Original processing methods: Owing to the provision of junction-only sequences devoid of quality scores by immunoSEQ, filtering differed. Repertoires were generated with immunoSEQ multiplex PCR, while TCRdb's copy carries only in-frame clones and drops some. V and J calls and clone size are those listed in that table; D and trimming were worked out from the DNA. The table includes about 1.5 million clones, 98% detected once. The TCR was taken from a man under 40 in good health. The sample consisted of naive CD4+ T cells sorted from blood. Subset reported: CD45RA+ positively selected.

The CDR3 nucleotides read TGTGCCAGTAGCACAGGGGTTCAGCCCCAGCATTTT. This codes for CASSTGVQPQHF. This chain uses TRBV19 with TRBJ1-5; TRBD1 matches 7 bases. The CDR3 consists of 12 residues. Per germline, CDR1 LNHDA and CDR2 SQIVND (reference sequence). Trimming removed 6 bases from V and 6 bases from J; junction bases left unmatched: 2.